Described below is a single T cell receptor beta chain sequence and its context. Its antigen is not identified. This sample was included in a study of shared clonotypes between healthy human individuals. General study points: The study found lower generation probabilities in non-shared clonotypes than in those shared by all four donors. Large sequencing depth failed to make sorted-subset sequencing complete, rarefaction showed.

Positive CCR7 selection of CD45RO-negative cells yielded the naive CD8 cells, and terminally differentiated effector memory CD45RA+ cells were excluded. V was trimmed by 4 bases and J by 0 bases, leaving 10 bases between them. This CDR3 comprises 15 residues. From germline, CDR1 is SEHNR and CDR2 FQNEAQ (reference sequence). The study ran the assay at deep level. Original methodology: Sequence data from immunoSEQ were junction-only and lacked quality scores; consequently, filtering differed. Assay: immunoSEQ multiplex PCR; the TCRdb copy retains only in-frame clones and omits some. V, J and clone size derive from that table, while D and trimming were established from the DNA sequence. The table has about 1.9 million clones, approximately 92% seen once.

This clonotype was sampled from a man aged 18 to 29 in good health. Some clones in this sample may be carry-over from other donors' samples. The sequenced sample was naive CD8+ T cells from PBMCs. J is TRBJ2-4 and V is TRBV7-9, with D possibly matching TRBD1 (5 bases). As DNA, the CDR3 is TGTGCCAGCAGCTCCAGGGTAGTAGCCAAAAACATTCAGTACTTC. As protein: CASSSRVVAKNIQYF. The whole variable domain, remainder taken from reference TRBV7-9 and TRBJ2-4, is DTGVSQNPRHKITKRGQNVTFRCDPISEHNRLYWYRQTLGQGPEFLTYFQNEAQLEKSRLLSDRFSAERPKGSFSTLEIQRTEQGDSAMYLCASSSRVVAKNIQYFGAGTRLSVL.